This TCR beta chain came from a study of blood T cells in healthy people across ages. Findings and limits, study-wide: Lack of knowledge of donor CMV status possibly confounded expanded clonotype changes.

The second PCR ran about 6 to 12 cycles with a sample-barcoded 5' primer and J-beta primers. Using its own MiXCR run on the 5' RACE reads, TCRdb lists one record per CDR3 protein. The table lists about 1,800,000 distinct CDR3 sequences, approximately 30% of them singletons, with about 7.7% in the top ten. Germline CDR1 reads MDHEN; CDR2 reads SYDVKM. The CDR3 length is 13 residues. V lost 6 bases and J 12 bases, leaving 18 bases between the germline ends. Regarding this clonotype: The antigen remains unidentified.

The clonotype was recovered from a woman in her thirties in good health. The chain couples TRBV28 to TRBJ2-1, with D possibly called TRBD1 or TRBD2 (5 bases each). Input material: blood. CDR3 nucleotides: TGTGCCAGCAGGACCACAGAGGGGCATGGGCAGTTCTTC. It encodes CASRTTEGHGQFF.